This TCR beta chain is from a study of blood T cell repertoires in COVID-19. Study background: Sample material is recorded as cDNA or gDNA derived from T cells, B-cell-depleted T cells, or PBMCs.

Only in-frame clones appear in the TCRdb table, and some are missing; sequencing was by immunoSEQ multiplex PCR. Among 160,000 or so clones listed, 82% were seen once. V dropped 1 base and J dropped 2 bases, with 7 bases sitting between them. Germline V CDR1 and CDR2: SGHDT, YYEEEE. The CDR3 runs 13 residues. The TCR originated in a man aged 60 to 69 who had recovered from COVID-19. This chain links TRBV5-6 with TRBJ2-7; D is perhaps TRBD1 (5 bases). Sequences were obtained from PBMCs or T cells enriched from blood (not recorded which). CDR3 protein: CASSLQGPYEQYF. The CDR3 DNA is TGTGCCAGCAGCTTGCAGGGCCCCTACGAGCAGTACTTC.